The 10 T cell receptor beta chains below all came from one sample that was sequenced in a study of regulatory T cells in long-lasting Graves disease. Time point noted: persistent/refractory GD, antithyroid drugs over 5 years with positive TRAb. With RNA extracted from PBMCs as input, the TCR library was made. CDR3-region Arm-PCR and iRepertoire HTBI primers produced the TCR beta libraries. TCRdb reanalysed the multiplex PCR reads using MiXCR and keeps one entry per CDR3 protein. The sample lists more than 300,000 distinct CDR3 sequences, more than 20% occurring once. Sequenced material: peripheral blood mononuclear cells (PBMCs), taken when the disease was refractory, from a patient treated with antithyroid drugs. Every receptor here comes from a woman between 40 and 50 years old with Graves disease.

There are a few counts of this clonotype. The chain couples TRBV5-1 to TRBJ2-7, with 10 bases lining up with TRBD1. Trimming at V came to 4 bases and at J to 7 bases, leaving 11 bases not matched to a gene. Germline CDR1 is SGHRS and CDR2 is YFSETQ. The CDR3 totals 15 residues. The CDR3 spells CASSPGTGQGLEQYF. CDR3 coding DNA: TGCGCCAGCAGCCCGGGTACGGGACAGGGGTTGGAGCAGTACTTC.

This clonotype was found a few times. The chain combines TRBV20-1 with TRBJ2-7, with 7 nucleotides matching TRBD1. V was pared by 2 bases and J by 3 bases, with 4 bases of the junction left unmatched. CDR1 and CDR2 from the germline V gene are DFQATT and SNEGSKA (reference sequence). The CDR3 sequence is 13 residues long. CDR3 amino acids: CSARTGDFYEQYF. CDR3 coding DNA: TGCAGTGCTAGAACAGGGGATTTCTACGAGCAGTACTTC.

A word on this clonotype: A much more abundant neighbour one base away suggests this may be a read error. This chain connects TRBV5-1 to TRBJ1-4; 10 bases line up with TRBD1. The CDR3 totals 13 residues. Germline values: CDR1 SGHRS, CDR2 YFSETQ. The CDR3 spells CASSGQGGEKLLF. The CDR3 coding sequence is TGCGCCAGCAGCGGACAGGGGGGTGAAAAACTGCTTTTT.

A few counts support this clonotype. The chain couples TRBV24-1 to TRBJ2-5, with 9 positions matching TRBD2. V was clipped by 7 bases and J by 5 bases; unmatched bases: 13. This CDR3 contains 16 residues. From germline, CDR1 is KGHDR and CDR2 SFDVKD. The CDR3 DNA reads as TGTGCCACCAGGCCCTCCGGCGGGAGGGCCGATGAGACCCAGTACTTC. As protein: CATRPSGGRADETQYF.

The table lists this clonotype with many counts. This chain joins TRBV11-2 and TRBJ2-7, with TRBD2 identical over 7 bases. This CDR3 spans 15 amino acids. The germline gives CDR1 SGHAT, CDR2 FQNNGV. V trimming: 8 bases; J trimming: 5 bases; junction bases outside the gene matches: 15. The CDR3 sequence: CASCPTRGRVNEQYF. The CDR3 DNA sequence: TGTGCCAGCTGCCCGACCCGCGGGAGAGTGAACGAGCAGTACTTC. Combining the CDR3 with reference TRBV11-2 and TRBJ2-7 gives the whole variable domain EAGVAQSPRYKIIEKRQSVAFWCNPISGHATLYWYQQILGQGPKLLIQFQNNGVVDDSQLPKDRFSAERLKGVDSTLKIQPAKLEDSAVYLCASCPTRGRVNEQYFGPGTRLTVT.

The chain links TRBV4-1 to TRBJ2-5; D unclear. The CDR3 totals 14 residues. Trimming took 4 bases from V and 5 from J, leaving 14 bases between them. Germline V gene sequence: CDR1 MGHRA, CDR2 YSYEKL. CDR3 loop: CASSPPASFETQYF. The CDR3 DNA reads TGCGCCAGCAGCCCCCCAGCGAGTTTCGAGACCCAGTACTTC.

This clonotype was recorded a few times. CDR3 protein: CASNLYGLRGGELFF. Written as DNA, the CDR3 is TGTGCCAGCAACCTCTACGGACTCCGCGGCGGGGAGCTGTTTTTT. The V gene is TRBV13, the J gene TRBJ2-2; D is perhaps TRBD2 (5 bases). From germline, CDR1 is PRHDT and CDR2 FYEKMQ (reference sequence). V lost 7 bases and J lost 7, with 19 bases in between. The CDR3 contains 15 residues.

This chain joins TRBV5-1 and TRBJ2-5; TRBD1 agrees at 7 bases. The CDR3 covers 15 residues. V lost 4 bases, J lost 5 bases, and 11 bases stayed unmatched. Germline V CDR1 and CDR2: SGHRS, YFSETQ. CDR3 DNA sequence: TGCGCCAGCAGCCGATGGACAGGTCCCCGGGAGACCCAGTACTTC. Its protein product is CASSRWTGPRETQYF.

In its sample, this clonotype was seen many times. The chain carries TRBV6-5 and TRBJ2-5; TRBD1 might be the D (6 bases). CDR1 and CDR2 (germline): MNHEY, SVGAGI. Trimming pared 1 base from V and 5 bases from J, leaving 14 bases between. This CDR3 is built from 15 residues. This CDR3 is CASSYLGRGAETQYF. As DNA, the CDR3 is TGTGCCAGCAGTTACTTAGGCAGGGGAGCGGAGACCCAGTACTTC.

This clonotype showed up many times. This chain uses TRBV11-2 with TRBJ2-7; 7 bases line up with TRBD1. The J segment lost 3 bases and the V segment lost 4 bases, leaving 6 bases of the junction unmatched. The CDR3 has 14 amino acids. CDR1 SGHAT and CDR2 FQNNGV come from the germline V gene. The CDR3 loop reads CASSSTGTDYEQYF. In DNA, the CDR3 is TGTGCCAGCAGCTCGACCGGGACAGACTACGAGCAGTACTTC.